This entry features one T cell receptor (beta chain) sequence. What it binds is not known. The data derive from a study of CD4 T cells in relation to SARS-CoV-2 and coronaviruses. At the level of the study: PBMCs were cultured with antigen for less than twelve days before TCR beta sequencing.

The method was immunoSEQ multiplex PCR; TCRdb's version includes in-frame clones alone and lacks a portion of them. The sample carries 20,000 to 25,000 clones, around four fifths recorded once. CD4+ T cells from unexposed donors were obtained before the COVID-19 pandemic (2011-2018). Isolation of CD4+ T cells took place after about 9 days in culture. Trimming pared 3 bases from V and 7 bases from J, leaving 13 bases between. Germline values: CDR1 SGDLS, CDR2 YYNGEE. The length of the CDR3 is 13 residues. Overall study results and limits: About 65% of donors had memory CD4+ clonotypes crossrecognizing SARS-CoV-2 and common cold coronavirus spike.

This receptor was obtained from a human donor in good health. The rearrangement joins TRBV9 to TRBJ1-2; the D is unclear. What was sequenced was CD4+ T cells from PBMCs, cultured in vitro. The CDR3 reads CASSANMVGGYTF. DNA of the CDR3: TGTGCCAGCAGCGCTAACATGGTGGGTGGCTACACCTTC.